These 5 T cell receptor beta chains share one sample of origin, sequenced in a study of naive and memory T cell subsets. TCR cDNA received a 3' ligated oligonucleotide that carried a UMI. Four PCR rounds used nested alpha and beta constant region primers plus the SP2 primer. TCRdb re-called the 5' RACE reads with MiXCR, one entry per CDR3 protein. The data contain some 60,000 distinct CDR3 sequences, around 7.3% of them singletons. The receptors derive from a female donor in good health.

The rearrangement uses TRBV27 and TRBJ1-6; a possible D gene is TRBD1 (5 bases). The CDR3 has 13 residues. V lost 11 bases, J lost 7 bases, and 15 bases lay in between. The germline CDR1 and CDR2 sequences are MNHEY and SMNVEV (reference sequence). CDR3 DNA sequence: TGTGCCTCCGGGACCCGAGGGAATTCACCCCTCCACTTT. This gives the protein CASGTRGNSPLHF.

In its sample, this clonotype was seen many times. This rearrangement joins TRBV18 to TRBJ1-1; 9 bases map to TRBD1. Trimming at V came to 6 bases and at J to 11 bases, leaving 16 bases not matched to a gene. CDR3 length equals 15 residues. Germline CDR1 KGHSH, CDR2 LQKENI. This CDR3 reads CASSAGGLQGAQAFF. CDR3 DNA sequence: TGTGCCAGCTCGGCGGGGGGCTTACAGGGGGCGCAGGCTTTCTTT.

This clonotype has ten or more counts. CDR3 nucleotides: TGTGCCAGCAGTTCTATCACAGGAGCCAAAAACATTCAGTACTTC. Encoded protein: CASSSITGAKNIQYF. The V gene is TRBV28, the J gene TRBJ2-4, with TRBD1 as a possible D gene (5 bases). The CDR3 has 15 amino acids. Trimming removed 4 bases from V and 0 bases from J, with 10 bases in between. The germline V gene has CDR1 MDHEN and CDR2 SYDVKM.

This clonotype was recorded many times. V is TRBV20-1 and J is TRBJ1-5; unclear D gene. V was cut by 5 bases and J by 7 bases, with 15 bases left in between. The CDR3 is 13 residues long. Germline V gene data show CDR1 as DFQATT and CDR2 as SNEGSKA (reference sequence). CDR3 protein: CSAGAGPRQPQHF. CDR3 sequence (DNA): TGCAGTGCTGGCGCCGGGCCTCGGCAGCCCCAGCATTTT.

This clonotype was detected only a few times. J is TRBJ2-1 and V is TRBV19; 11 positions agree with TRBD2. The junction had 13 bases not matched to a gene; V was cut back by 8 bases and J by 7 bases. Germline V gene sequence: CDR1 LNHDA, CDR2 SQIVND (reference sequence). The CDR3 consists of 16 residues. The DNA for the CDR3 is TGTGCCAGTTCCAACGTAGCGGGGGGGCCGATAAATGAGCAGTTCTTC. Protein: CASSNVAGGPINEQFF.